This is a list of T cell receptor beta chains from one sample in a study of human T cells and chemical hapten exposure. TCRdb analysed the RACE reads with MiXCR anew, one entry per CDR3 protein. Among roughly 48,000 distinct CDR3 sequences listed, approximately 10% were seen once. The sequencing used whole blood, collected in connection with sensitization to the hapten diphenylcyclopropenone (DPC). These receptors were obtained from a woman aged 40 to 50 with alopecia areata. Some clones in this sample may be carry-over from other donors' samples. CDR3s include the opening cysteine and the closing phenylalanine or tryptophan. The D gene is left open where the match is weak. Some rows mark clone size as missing; the rest say once, few, many or name a class of expanded clone.

V gene	clone size	D gene	J gene	CDR3 protein	CDR3 DNA
TRBV7-9	few	NA	TRBJ1-5	CASSPSGGNQPQHF	TGTGCCAGCAGCCCCAGTGGGGGGAATCAGCCCCAGCATTTT
TRBV11-2	few	NA	TRBJ2-5	CASSQQETQYF	TGTGCCAGCAGCCAACAAGAGACCCAGTACTTC
TRBV10-3	many	NA	TRBJ1-2	CAISKEAANYGYTF	TGTGCCATCAGTAAGGAGGCCGCTAACTATGGCTACACCTTC
TRBV7-2	many	TRBD2	TRBJ2-1	CASSPGTRDEQFF	TGTGCCAGCAGCCCCGGGACTAGGGATGAGCAGTTCTTC
TRBV6-2/TRBV6-3	many	NA	TRBJ1-1	CASTFSGTRTEAFF	TGTGCCAGCACCTTTTCCGGGACCCGAACTGAAGCTTTCTTT
TRBV9	many	NA	TRBJ2-7	CASSQSGYHEQYF	TGTGCCAGCAGCCAATCAGGGTACCACGAGCAGTACTTC
TRBV11-2	many	NA	TRBJ1-4	CASTLGEHEKLFF	TGTGCCAGCACCCTAGGGGAGCATGAAAAACTGTTTTTT
TRBV13	many	NA	TRBJ1-4	CASSSNPLRGTNEKLFF	TGTGCCAGCAGCTCCAACCCCCTCAGGGGAACTAATGAAAAACTGTTTTTT
TRBV7-6	many	NA	TRBJ2-3	CASSFGLASTDTQYF	TGTGCCAGCAGCTTTGGACTGGCTAGCACAGATACGCAGTATTTT
TRBV28	NA	NA	TRBJ2-7	CASFSASAYEQYF	TGTGCCAGCTTCTCGGCTAGCGCCTACGAGCAGTACTTC
TRBV7-2	NA	NA	TRBJ2-7	CASSLRDSYYEQYF	TGTGCCAGCAGCTTGAGGGACTCCTACTACGAGCAGTACTTC
TRBV20-1	few	NA	TRBJ1-1	CVGVAGRRAFF	TGCGTTGGGGTGGCAGGGAGGCGAGCTTTCTTT
TRBV28	NA	TRBD1	TRBJ2-7	CASSTHRDRVSYEQYF	TGTGCCAGCAGTACCCACCGGGACAGGGTCTCCTACGAGCAGTACTTC
TRBV11-3	NA	TRBD2	TRBJ2-1	CASSPWTSGAGGEQFF	TGTGCCAGCAGCCCCTGGACTAGCGGGGCCGGCGGTGAGCAGTTCTTC
TRBV9	many	NA	TRBJ1-3	CASSVELGGRRNTIYF	TGTGCCAGCAGCGTAGAATTAGGGGGGCGTAGAAACACCATATATTTT
TRBV10-3	NA	TRBD2	TRBJ2-7	CAISPGRVRNEQYF	TGTGCCATCAGCCCGGGGAGGGTGCGCAACGAGCAGTACTTC
TRBV18	few	TRBD1	TRBJ1-1	CASSPRRTGELSPSEAFF	TGTGCCAGCTCACCACGGCGAACAGGGGAGCTTTCTCCCTCTGAAGCTTTCTTT
TRBV28	few	NA	TRBJ2-1	CANSGPIQNEQFF	TGTGCCAACAGCGGGCCCATCCAGAATGAGCAGTTCTTC
TRBV28	NA	NA	TRBJ1-1	CVSSSGQPNTEAFF	TGTGTCAGCAGTTCGGGGCAGCCCAACACTGAAGCTTTCTTT
TRBV6-1	NA	NA	TRBJ1-2	CASSEFVRAKGKSYGYTF	TGTGCCAGCAGTGAATTTGTTCGGGCTAAAGGAAAGAGCTATGGCTACACCTTC
TRBV4-1	many	NA	TRBJ1-1	CASSLSRSGAGTEAFF	TGCGCCAGCAGCCTCTCGAGGTCAGGGGCCGGGACTGAAGCTTTCTTT
TRBV6-4	many	NA	TRBJ2-3	CASSEDPTDTQYF	TGTGCCAGCAGTGAAGACCCCACAGATACGCAGTATTTT
TRBV11-1	many	NA	TRBJ2-1	CASSLAGNRNEQFF	TGTGCCAGCAGCTTGGCGGGGAACCGGAATGAGCAGTTCTTC
TRBV12-3/TRBV12-4	many	NA	TRBJ1-4	CASSSLGAEKLFF	TGTGCCAGCAGTTCCCTCGGGGCCGAAAAACTGTTTTTT
TRBV12-5	many	NA	TRBJ2-1	CASGLVTAGEQFF	TGTGCTAGTGGTTTGGTAACGGCGGGGGAGCAGTTCTTC
TRBV7-6	many	NA	TRBJ1-6	CASSSFYSPLHF	TGTGCCAGCAGCTCCTTTTATTCACCCCTCCACTTT
TRBV28	many	NA	TRBJ2-2	CASSLRATGELFF	TGTGCCAGCAGTTTACGGGCCACCGGGGAGCTGTTTTTT
TRBV7-9	few	NA	TRBJ1-3	CASSSESDRNTIYF	TGTGCCAGCAGCTCCGAAAGCGACCGAAACACCATATATTTT
TRBV7-9	NA	TRBD2	TRBJ2-1	CASSQLAGVSYNEQFF	TGTGCCAGCAGTCAACTAGCGGGAGTGTCCTACAATGAGCAGTTCTTC
TRBV2	few	TRBD1	TRBJ2-4	CASSKDRGRQNIQYF	TGTGCCAGCAGCAAGGACAGGGGGCGGCAAAACATTCAGTACTTC
TRBV28	few	NA	TRBJ1-2	CASSLLAGFNYGYTF	TGTGCCAGCAGTTTATTAGCAGGTTTTAACTATGGCTACACCTTC
TRBV12-3/TRBV12-4	once	NA	TRBJ2-3	CASSSDSTDTQYF	TGTGCCAGCAGTTCCGACAGCACAGATACGCAGTATTTT
TRBV29-1	NA	NA	TRBJ2-5	CSGLRVDRQETQYF	TGCAGCGGCTTACGGGTAGACAGACAAGAGACCCAGTACTTC
TRBV4-3	many	NA	TRBJ2-3	CASSQGKGMGTDTQYF	TGCGCCAGCAGCCAAGGGAAGGGCATGGGCACAGATACGCAGTATTTT
TRBV6-5	many	TRBD2	TRBJ2-7	CASSQSGVTYEQYF	TGTGCCAGCAGTCAGAGCGGGGTTACCTACGAGCAGTACTTC
TRBV12-2	NA	NA	TRBJ2-2	CASRLSDSSLFF	TGTGCAAGTCGCCTCTCGGACAGCAGTTTGTTTTTT
TRBV10-2	few	TRBD1	TRBJ1-2	CASSGRGDYGYTF	TGCGCCAGCAGTGGCAGGGGGGACTATGGCTACACCTTC
TRBV6-2/TRBV6-3	NA	NA	TRBJ1-1	CASTWTQNTEAFF	TGTGCCAGCACTTGGACACAGAACACTGAAGCTTTCTTT
TRBV7-9	many	NA	TRBJ2-7	CASSPQGQVEQYF	TGTGCCAGCAGCCCTCAAGGACAAGTCGAGCAGTACTTC
TRBV29-1	many	TRBD1	TRBJ2-1	CSVEELVSGQGQFF	TGCAGCGTTGAGGAACTGGTCAGTGGACAGGGGCAGTTCTTC
TRBV5-1	few	TRBD1	TRBJ2-1	CASSLEGQDYNEQFF	TGCGCCAGCAGCTTGGAGGGACAGGACTACAATGAGCAGTTCTTC
TRBV29-1	medium-sized	NA	TRBJ2-1	CSVDRNNEQFF	TGCAGCGTTGACAGAAACAATGAGCAGTTCTTC
TRBV19	NA	NA	TRBJ1-5	CASRGRGNQPQHF	TGTGCCAGCCGGGGCAGAGGCAATCAGCCCCAGCATTTT
TRBV11-3	NA	NA	TRBJ2-1	CASSLGGRIYNEQFF	TGTGCCAGCAGCCTCGGGGGACGGATCTACAATGAGCAGTTCTTC
TRBV7-9	many	TRBD1	TRBJ1-4	CASSHGTGGDEKLFF	TGTGCCAGCAGCCACGGGACAGGGGGAGACGAAAAACTGTTTTTT
TRBV4-3	many	TRBD1	TRBJ1-2	CASSQQGVGGYTF	TGCGCCAGCAGCCAGCAGGGGGTCGGTGGCTACACCTTC
TRBV3-1	NA	NA	TRBJ1-1	CASSLSGKDTEAFF	TGTGCCAGCAGCCTTAGTGGGAAGGACACTGAAGCTTTCTTT
TRBV7-9	NA	NA	TRBJ1-1	CASSFPRGFNTEAFF	TGTGCCAGCAGCTTCCCCAGGGGCTTTAACACTGAAGCTTTCTTT
TRBV5-1	NA	TRBD1	TRBJ2-3	CASSVPTGVADTQYF	TGCGCCAGCAGCGTACCGACAGGGGTGGCAGATACGCAGTATTTT
TRBV7-3	many	NA	TRBJ2-2	CASSLSQNTGELFF	TGTGCCAGCAGCTTAAGCCAGAACACCGGGGAGCTGTTTTTT
TRBV10-1	few	NA	TRBJ1-1	CASSDTGLSTEAFF	TGCGCCAGCAGTGATACAGGGTTGAGCACTGAAGCTTTCTTT
TRBV28	NA	NA	TRBJ2-7	CASRVGDYEQYF	TGTGCCAGCAGGGTAGGCGACTACGAGCAGTACTTC
TRBV29-1	many	NA	TRBJ2-2	CSVGDGDTGELFF	TGCAGCGTCGGTGACGGGGACACCGGGGAGCTGTTTTTT
TRBV19	few	TRBD1	TRBJ1-2	CASSSTDRGLNYGYTF	TGTGCCAGTAGCTCGACGGACAGGGGATTGAACTATGGCTACACCTTC
TRBV19	NA	TRBD2	TRBJ2-1	CASSSSTGGNEQFF	TGTGCCAGTAGTAGTAGCACGGGGGGCAATGAGCAGTTCTTC
TRBV28	NA	NA	TRBJ1-3	CASTGGDRSGNTIYF	TGTGCCAGCACGGGGGGCGACCGCTCTGGAAACACCATATATTTT
TRBV6-5	few	NA	TRBJ1-1	CASSLLIGGRTEAFF	TGTGCCAGCAGTCTACTCATCGGGGGGCGGACTGAAGCTTTCTTT
TRBV28	NA	TRBD2	TRBJ2-7	CASSTAGTSGSYEQYF	TGTGCCAGCAGCACGGCCGGGACTAGCGGGAGTTACGAGCAGTACTTC
TRBV6-6	NA	NA	TRBJ1-4	CASSPREGLGNEKLFF	TGTGCCAGCAGTCCCCGAGAGGGGCTGGGTAATGAAAAACTGTTTTTT